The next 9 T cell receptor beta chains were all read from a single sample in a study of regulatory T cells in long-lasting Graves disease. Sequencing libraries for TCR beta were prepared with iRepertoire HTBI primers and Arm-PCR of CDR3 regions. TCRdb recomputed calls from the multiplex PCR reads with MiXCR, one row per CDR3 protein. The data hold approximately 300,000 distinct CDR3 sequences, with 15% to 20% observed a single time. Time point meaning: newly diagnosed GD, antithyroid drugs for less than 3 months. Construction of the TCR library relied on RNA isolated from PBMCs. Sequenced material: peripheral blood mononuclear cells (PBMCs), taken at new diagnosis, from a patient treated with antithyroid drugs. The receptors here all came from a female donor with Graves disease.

The CDR3 is CASSLTGGAETQYF. CDR3 coding DNA: TGTGCCAGCAGCTTGACAGGGGGCGCGGAGACCCAGTACTTC. The gene calls are TRBV9 and TRBJ2-5, with TRBD1 matching 10 bases. With V trimmed by 4 bases and J by 5 bases, 5 bases remained unmatched. From germline, CDR1 is SGDLS and CDR2 YYNGEE. The CDR3 has 14 residues.

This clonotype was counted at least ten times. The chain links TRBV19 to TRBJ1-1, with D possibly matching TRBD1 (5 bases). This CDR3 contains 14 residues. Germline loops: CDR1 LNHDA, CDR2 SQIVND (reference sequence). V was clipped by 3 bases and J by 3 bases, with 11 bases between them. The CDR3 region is CASSIWGLDTEAFF. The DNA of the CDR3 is TGTGCCAGTAGTATTTGGGGACTGGACACTGAAGCTTTCTTT.

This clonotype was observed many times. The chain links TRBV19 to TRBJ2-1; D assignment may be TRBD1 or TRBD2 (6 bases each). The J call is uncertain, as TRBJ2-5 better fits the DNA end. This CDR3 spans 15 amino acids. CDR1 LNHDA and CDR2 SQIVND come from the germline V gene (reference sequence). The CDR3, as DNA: TGTGCCAGTAGTAGCAATACAGGGTTGGGCGGGGCCCAGTACTTC. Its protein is CASSSNTGLGGAQYF.

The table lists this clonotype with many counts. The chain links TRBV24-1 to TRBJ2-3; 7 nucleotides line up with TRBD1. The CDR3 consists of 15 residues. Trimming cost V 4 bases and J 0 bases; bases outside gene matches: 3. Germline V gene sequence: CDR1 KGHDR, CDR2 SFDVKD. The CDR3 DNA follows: TGTGCCACCAGTGAGGGGACAGCGAGCACAGATACGCAGTATTTT. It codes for CATSEGTASTDTQYF.

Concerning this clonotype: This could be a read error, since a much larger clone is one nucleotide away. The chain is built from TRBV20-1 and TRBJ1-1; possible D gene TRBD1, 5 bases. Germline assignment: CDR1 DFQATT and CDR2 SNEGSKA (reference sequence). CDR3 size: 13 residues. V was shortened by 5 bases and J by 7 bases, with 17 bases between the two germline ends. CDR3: CSAGSRSGFEAFF. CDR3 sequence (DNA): TGCAGTGCTGGGTCTCGCTCAGGGTTTGAAGCTTTCTTT.

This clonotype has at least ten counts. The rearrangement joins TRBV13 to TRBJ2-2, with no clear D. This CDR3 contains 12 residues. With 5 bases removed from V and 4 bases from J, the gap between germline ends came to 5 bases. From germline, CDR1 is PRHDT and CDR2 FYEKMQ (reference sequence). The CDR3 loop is CASSPRTGELFF. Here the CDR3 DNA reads TGTGCCAGCAGCCCCCGCACCGGGGAGCTGTTTTTT.

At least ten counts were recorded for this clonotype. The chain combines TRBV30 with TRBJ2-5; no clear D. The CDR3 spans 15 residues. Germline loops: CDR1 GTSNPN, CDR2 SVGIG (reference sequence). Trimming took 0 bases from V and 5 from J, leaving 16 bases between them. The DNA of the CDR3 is TGTGCCTGGAGTGTAGCTATTCCTATCGGGGAGACCCAGTACTTC. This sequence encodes CAWSVAIPIGETQYF.

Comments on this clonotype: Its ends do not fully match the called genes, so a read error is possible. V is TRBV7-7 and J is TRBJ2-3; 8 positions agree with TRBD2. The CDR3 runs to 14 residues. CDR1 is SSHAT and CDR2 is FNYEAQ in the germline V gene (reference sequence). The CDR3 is CASSPRGSGSGQYF. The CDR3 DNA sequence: TGTGCTAGCAGCCCCCGGGGAAGCGGGAGTGGGCAGTATTTT.

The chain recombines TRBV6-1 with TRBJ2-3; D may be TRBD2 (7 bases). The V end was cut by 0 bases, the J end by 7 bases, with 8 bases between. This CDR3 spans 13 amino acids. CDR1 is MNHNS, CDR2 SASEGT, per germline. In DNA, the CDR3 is TGTGCCAGCAGTGAAGCCGGGGGGCATACGCAGTATTTT. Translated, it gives CASSEAGGHTQYF.